Listed here is a single T cell receptor beta chain. This may arise from a read error, as a much more abundant clone is one base away. The sample belongs to a study of T-cell reconstitution after alpha-beta-depleted transplantation in children. Unique molecular identifiers were used to barcode this TCRbeta library. TCRdb independently ran MiXCR on the PCR reads; one entry per CDR3 protein. Altogether hundreds of thousands of distinct CDR3 sequences are present, just under 8.5% being singletons, with the ten largest covering 6% to 7%. CDR3 size: 14 residues. Germline-derived CDR1 and CDR2 are ENHRY and SYGVKD. Trimming cost V 5 bases and J 6 bases; bases outside gene matches: 7.

Sample: PBMCs, mostly from graft donor cells, taken 180 days after TCRalphabeta/CD19-depleted stem cell transplant. This chain uses TRBV10-3 with TRBJ1-5; 7 bases agree with TRBD1. The TCR was taken from a male patient younger than 18 who had a stem cell transplant for acute lymphoblastic leukemia, so the T cells may come from the graft donor. The CDR3 region is CAISNRQGVQPQHF. For the CDR3, the DNA is TGTGCCATCAGTAATAGACAGGGAGTTCAGCCCCAGCATTTT.